This T cell receptor beta chain was retrieved from a study of CD4 T cells in relation to SARS-CoV-2 and coronaviruses. For the study at large: TCR beta CDR3s were sequenced after approximately nine-day antigen culture of PBMCs.

In this sample, this clone turned up once. Its cognate antigen is unknown. The unexposed donors gave CD4+ T cells in about 2011-2019, prior to COVID-19. Isolation of CD4+ T cells took place after less than 11 days in culture. TCRdb keeps only in-frame clones here, not all; method: immunoSEQ multiplex PCR. The sample has tens of thousands of clones, about three quarters seen once. The V end was cut by 5 bases, the J end by 4 bases, with 9 bases between. The CDR3 spans 12 residues. The germline CDR1 and CDR2 sequences are SGHDN and FVKESK. The sequenced material came from CD4+ T cells from PBMCs, cultured in vitro. The receptor comes from a human donor in good health. This sequence joins TRBV14 and TRBJ2-7; D is unclear. The CDR3: CASSVVLYEQYF. The DNA for the CDR3 is TGTGCCAGCAGCGTGGTTCTGTACGAGCAGTACTTC.